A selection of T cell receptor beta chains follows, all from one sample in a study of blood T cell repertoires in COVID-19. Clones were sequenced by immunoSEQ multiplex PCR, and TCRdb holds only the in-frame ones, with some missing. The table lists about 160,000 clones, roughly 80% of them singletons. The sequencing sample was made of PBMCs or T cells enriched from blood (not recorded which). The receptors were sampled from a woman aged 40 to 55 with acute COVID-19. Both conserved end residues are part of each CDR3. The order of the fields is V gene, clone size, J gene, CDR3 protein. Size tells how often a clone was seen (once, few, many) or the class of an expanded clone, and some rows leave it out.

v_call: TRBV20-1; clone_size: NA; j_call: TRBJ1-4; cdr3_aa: CSASGQRTTNEKLFF
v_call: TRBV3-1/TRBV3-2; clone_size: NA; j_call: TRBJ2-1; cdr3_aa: CASSPPVRGATNEQFF
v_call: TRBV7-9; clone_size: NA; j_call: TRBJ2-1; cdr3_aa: CASSPLAGVSNEQFF
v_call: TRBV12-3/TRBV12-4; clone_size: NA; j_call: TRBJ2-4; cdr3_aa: CASSLGPENIQYF
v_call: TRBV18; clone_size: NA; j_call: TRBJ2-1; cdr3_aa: CASSPMSAVADNEQFF
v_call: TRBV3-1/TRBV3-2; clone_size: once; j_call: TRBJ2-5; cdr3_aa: CASSQDLAGLAGGETQYF
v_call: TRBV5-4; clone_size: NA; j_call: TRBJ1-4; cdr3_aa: CASSPDWAGEKLFF
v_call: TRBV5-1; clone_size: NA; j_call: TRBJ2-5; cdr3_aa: CASSPATGEETQYF
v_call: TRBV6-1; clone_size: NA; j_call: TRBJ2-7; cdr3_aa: CASSEGTGPTYEQYF
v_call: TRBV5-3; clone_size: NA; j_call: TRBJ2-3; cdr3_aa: CARRPGTAFRHTTDTQYF
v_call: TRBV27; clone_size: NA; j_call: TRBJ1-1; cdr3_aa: CASSPPGGRDTEAFF
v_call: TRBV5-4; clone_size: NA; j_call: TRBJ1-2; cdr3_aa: CASSAGQGLAYGYTF
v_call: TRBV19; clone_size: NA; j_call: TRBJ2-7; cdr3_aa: CASSPTVVPYEQYF
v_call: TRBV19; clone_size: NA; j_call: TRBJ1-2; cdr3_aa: CASSIPGTGSYTF
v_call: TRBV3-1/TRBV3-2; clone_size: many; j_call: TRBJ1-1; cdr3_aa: CASSQRTGWGTEAFF
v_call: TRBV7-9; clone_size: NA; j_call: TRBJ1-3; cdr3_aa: CASRDRDVGNTIYF
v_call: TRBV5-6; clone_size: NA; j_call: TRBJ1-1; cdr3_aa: CASSLNTYTEAFF
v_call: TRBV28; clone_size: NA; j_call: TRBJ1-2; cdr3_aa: CASITGGAKGYTF
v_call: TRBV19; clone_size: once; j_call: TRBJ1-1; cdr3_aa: CASLEGTEAFF
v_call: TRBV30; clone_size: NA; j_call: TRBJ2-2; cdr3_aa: CAWSVNGGELFF
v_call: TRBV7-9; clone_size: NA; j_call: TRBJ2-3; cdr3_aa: CASNSGGDTQYF
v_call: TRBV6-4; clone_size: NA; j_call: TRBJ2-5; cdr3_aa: CASSDRGQETQYF
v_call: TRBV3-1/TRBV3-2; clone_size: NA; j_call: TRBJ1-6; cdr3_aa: CASKSGQMDSPLHF
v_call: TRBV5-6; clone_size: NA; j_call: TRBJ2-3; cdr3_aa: CASSWEGLAVTDTQYF
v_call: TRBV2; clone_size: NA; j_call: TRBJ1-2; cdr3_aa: CASREVNYGYTF
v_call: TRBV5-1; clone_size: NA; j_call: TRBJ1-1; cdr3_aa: CASSVASPNTEAFF
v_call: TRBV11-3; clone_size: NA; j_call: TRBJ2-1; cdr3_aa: CASSWAGTSGRRQFF
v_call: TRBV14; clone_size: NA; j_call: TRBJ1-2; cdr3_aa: CASSQEGQPNYGYTF
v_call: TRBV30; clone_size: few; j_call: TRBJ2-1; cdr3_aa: CAWSVGSGRDEQFF
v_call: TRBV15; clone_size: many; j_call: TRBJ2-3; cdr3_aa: CATSRGQGSDTQYF
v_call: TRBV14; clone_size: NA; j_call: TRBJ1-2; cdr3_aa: CASSQEAYGYTF
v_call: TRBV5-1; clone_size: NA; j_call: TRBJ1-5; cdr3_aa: CASSLGARTGNQPQHF
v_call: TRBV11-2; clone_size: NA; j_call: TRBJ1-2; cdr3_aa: CASSSTGQGHYGYTF
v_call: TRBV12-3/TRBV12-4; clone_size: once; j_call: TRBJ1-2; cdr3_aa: CASSLLAGGGYTF
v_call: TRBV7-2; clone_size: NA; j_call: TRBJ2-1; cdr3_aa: CASSYASSGYNEQFF
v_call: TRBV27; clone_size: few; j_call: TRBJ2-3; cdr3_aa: CASSGQGMTDTQYF
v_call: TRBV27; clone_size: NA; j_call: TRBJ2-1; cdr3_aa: CASRPLNRPMAGGPGDEQFF
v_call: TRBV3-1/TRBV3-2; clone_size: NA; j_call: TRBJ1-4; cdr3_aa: CASAGSANEKLFF
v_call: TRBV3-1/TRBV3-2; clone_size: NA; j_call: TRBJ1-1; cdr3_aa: CASSLGPGNTEAFF
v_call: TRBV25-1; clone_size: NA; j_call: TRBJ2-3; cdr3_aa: CASSVGHDTDTQYF
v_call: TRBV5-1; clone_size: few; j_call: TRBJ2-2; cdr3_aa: CASSPTGANTGELFF
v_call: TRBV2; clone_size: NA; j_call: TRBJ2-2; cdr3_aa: CASSVTTRTSMNTGELFF
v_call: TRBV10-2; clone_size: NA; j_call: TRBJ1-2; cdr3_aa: CASSESRSYGYTF
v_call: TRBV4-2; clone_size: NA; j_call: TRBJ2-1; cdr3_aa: CASSQEVAGEREQFF
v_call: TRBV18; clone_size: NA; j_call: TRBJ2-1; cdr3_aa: CASRALAGASNEQFF
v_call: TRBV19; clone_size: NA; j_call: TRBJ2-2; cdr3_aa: CASSTGRTRPSNTGELFF
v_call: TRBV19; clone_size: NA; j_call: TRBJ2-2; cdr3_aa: CASTPGRETGELFF
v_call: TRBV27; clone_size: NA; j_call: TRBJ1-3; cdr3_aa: CASRRTGGNTIYF
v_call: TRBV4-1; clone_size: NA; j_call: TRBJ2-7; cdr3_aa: CASSQGDGAYEQYF
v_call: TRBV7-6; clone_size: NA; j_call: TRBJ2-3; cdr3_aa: CASSLSSSGRPTDTQYF
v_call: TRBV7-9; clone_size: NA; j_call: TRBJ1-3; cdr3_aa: CASSPTYPVPSGNTIYF
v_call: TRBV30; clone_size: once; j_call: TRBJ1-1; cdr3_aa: CAWSEASRGAFF
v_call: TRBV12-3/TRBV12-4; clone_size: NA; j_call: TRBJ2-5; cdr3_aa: CASRCPAETQYF